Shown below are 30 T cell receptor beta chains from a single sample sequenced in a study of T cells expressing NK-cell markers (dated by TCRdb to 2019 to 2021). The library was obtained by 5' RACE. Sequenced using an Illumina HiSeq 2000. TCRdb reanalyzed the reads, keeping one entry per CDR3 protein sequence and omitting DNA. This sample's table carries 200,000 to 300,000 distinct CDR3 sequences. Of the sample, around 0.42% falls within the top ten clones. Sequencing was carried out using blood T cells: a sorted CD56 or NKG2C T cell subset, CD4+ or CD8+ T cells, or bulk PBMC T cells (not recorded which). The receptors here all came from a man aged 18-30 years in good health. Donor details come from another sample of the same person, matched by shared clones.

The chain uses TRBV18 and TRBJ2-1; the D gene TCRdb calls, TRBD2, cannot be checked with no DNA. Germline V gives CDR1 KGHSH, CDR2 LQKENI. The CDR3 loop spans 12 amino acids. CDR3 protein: CASSPPGLAWFF.

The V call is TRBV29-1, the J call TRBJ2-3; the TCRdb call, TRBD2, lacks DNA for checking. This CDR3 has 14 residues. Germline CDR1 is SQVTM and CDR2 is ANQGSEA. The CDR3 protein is CSVISGRGRDTQYF.

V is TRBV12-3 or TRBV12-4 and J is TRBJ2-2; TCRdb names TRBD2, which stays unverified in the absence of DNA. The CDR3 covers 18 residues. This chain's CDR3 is CASSKEARGPRNTGELFF.

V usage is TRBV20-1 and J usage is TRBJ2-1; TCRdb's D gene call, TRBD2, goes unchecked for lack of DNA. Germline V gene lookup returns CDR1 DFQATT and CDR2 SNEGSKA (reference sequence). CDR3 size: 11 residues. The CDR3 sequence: CSGETSDEQFF.

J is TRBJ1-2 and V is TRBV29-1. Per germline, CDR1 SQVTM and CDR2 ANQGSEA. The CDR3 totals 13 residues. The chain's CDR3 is CSVVGRFAAGYTF.

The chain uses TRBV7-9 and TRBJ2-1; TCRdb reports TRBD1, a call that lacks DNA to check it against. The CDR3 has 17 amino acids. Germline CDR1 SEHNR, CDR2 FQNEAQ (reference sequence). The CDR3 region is CASSLARQGLVDNEQFF.

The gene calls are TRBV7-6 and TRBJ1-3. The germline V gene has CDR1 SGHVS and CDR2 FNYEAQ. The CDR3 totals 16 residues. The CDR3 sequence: CASSLDGGVSGNTIYF.

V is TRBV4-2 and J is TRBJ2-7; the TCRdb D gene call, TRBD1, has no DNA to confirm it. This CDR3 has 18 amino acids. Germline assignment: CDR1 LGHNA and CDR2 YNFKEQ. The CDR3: CASSQEGWSRTGREEQYF.

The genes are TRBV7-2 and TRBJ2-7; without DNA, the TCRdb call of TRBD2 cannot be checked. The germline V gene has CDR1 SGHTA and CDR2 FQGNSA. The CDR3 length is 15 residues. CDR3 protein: CASSSTSSGRGEQYF.

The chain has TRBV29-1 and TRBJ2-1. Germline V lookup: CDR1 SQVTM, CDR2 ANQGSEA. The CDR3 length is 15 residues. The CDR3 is CSVEDRSRSYNEQFF.

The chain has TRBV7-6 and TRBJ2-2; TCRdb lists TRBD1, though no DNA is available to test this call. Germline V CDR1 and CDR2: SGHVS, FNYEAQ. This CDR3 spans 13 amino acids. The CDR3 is CASSQLPAGELFF.

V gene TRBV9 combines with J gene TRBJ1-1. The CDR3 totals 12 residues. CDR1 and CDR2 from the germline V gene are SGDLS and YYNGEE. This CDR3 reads CASSVVDTEAFF.

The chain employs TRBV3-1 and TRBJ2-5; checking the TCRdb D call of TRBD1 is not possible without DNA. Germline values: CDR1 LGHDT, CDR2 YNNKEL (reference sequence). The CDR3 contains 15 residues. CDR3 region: CASSQMGQGLQTQYF.

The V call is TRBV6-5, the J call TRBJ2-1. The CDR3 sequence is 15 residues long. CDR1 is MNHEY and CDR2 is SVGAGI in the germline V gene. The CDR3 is CASSQDTEIYNEQFF.

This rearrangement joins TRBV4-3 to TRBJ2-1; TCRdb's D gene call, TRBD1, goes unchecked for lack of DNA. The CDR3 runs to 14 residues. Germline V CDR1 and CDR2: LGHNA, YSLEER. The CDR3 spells CASSQEGQHNEQFF.

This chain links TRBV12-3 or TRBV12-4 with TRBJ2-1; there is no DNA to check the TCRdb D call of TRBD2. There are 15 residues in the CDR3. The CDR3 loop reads CASSYLAGVFNEQFF.

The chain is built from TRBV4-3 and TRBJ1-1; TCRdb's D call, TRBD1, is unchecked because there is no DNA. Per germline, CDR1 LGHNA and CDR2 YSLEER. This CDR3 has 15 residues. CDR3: CASSQDLQGPTEAFF.

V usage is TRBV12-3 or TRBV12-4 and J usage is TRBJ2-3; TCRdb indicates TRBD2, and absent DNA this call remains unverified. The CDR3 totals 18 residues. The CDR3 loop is CASSFPVLFRVLRVGQYF.

CDR3 amino acids: CATSDFPGTGAYNEQFF. The J gene is TRBJ2-1, the V gene TRBV24-1; TCRdb calls TRBD1, which cannot be checked without DNA. The CDR3 contains 17 residues. Germline lookup yields CDR1 KGHDR and CDR2 SFDVKD.

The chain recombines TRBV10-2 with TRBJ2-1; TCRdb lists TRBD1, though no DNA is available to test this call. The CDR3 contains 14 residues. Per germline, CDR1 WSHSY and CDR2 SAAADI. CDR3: CASSEGTRGAEQFF.

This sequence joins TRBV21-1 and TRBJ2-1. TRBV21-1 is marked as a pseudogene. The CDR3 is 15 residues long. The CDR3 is CASSRHLTSYNEQFF.

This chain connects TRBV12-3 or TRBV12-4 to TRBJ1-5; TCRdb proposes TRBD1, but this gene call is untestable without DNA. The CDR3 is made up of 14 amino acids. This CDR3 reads CASRGTGSYQPQHF.

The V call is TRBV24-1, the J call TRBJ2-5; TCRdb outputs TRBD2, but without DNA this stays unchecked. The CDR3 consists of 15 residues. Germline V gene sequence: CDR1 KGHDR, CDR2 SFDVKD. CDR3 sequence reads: CATSAPQALGETQYF.

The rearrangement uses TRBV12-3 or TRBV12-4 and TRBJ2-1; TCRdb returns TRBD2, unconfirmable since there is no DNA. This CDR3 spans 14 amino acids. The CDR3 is CASSFEREPSEQFF.

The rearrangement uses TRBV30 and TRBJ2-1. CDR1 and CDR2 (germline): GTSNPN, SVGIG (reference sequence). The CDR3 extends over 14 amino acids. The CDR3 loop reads CAWKSGSSYNEQFF.

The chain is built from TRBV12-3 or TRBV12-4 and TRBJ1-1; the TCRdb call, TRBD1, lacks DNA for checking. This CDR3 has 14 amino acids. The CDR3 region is CASSAGTANTEAFF.

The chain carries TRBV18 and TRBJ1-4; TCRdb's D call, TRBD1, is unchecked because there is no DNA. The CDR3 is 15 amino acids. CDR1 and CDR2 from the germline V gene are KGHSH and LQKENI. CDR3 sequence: CASSGTQARTEKLFF.

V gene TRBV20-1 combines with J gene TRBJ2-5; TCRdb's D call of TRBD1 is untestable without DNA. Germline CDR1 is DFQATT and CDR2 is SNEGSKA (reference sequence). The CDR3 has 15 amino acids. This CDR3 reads CSARPDRGWLETQYF.

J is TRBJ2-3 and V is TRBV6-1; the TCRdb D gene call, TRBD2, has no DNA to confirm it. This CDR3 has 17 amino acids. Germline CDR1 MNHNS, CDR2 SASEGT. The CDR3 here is CASSSGTSGRGEDTQYF.

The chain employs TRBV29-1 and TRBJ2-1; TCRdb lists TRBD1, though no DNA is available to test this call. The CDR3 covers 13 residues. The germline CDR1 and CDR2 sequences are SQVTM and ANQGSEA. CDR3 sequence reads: CSVRTGWKDEQFF.